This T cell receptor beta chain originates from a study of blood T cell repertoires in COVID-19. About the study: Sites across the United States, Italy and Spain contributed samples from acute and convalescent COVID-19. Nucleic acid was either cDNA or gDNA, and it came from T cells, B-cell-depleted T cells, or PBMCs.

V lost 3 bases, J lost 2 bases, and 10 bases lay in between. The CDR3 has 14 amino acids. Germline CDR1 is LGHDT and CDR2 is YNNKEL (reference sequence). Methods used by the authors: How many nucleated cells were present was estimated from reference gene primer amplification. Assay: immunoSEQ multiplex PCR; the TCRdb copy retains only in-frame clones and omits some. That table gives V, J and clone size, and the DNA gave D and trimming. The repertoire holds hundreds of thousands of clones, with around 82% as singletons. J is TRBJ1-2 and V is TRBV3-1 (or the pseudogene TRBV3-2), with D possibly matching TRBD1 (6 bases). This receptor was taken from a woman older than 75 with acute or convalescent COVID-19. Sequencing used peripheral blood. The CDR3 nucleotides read TGTGCCAGCAGCCATCCCGGACAGAACTATGGCTACACCTTC. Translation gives CASSHPGQNYGYTF.